The 26 T cell receptor beta chains in this list originate from one sample, sequenced in a study of blood T cells in healthy people across ages. Using a J-beta primer mix together with a sample-barcoded 5' primer, a second PCR was run for about 6 to 12 cycles. MiXCR, applied by TCRdb to the 5' RACE reads, yields one record per CDR3 protein. The data contain 800,000 or so distinct CDR3 sequences, 20% to 25% of them singletons. This sample also belongs to another study, concerning T cells of mothers and their children.

The sample consisted of blood. All receptors come from a boy aged 5-17 years in good health.

This clonotype turned up a few times. CDR3 bases: TGTGCCAGCAGCTTAGAACCAGGGGGCGGTTACACCTTC. As protein: CASSLEPGGGYTF. The genes are TRBV11-2 and TRBJ1-2; TRBD1 matches at 8 bases. The CDR3 covers 13 residues. Trimming removed 0 bases from V and 11 bases from J; junction bases left unmatched: 5. The germline V gene has CDR1 SGHAT and CDR2 FQNNGV.

The CDR3 DNA follows: TGCAGTGCTAGTTGGAGGCCCCACGAGCAGTACTTC. Its protein product is CSASWRPHEQYF. The V and J genes are TRBV20-1 and TRBJ2-7; D is perhaps TRBD2 (5 bases). CDR3 size: 12 residues. Germline V gene lookup returns CDR1 DFQATT and CDR2 SNEGSKA (reference sequence). V lost 3 bases to trimming and J lost 5 bases, with 11 bases between them.

The J gene is TRBJ2-7, the V gene TRBV6-2 or TRBV6-3, with a possible D match to TRBD1 (6 bases). Per germline, CDR1 MNHEY and CDR2 SVGEGT. This CDR3 contains 17 residues. V lost 0 bases and J 0 bases, leaving 15 bases between the germline ends. CDR3 protein: CASSYSLGGRDSYEQYF. In DNA form, the CDR3 reads TGTGCCAGCAGTTACTCGTTAGGGGGAAGGGACTCCTACGAGCAGTACTTC.

Notes on this clonotype: One end of the junction does not line up with germline, which may come from a read error. The chain is built from TRBV18 and TRBJ2-3; D gene ambiguous. The CDR3 contains 13 residues. Germline V gives CDR1 KGHSH, CDR2 LQKENI. The CDR3 region has the DNA TGTGCCAGCTCACCAGAGAGCACAGATACGCGGTATTTT. Translated: CASSPESTDTRYF.

Note on this clonotype: A junction boundary mismatches the germline segment, possibly from a read error. The chain uses TRBV24-1 and TRBJ2-1; D is undetermined. Germline loops: CDR1 KGHDR, CDR2 SFDVKD. The CDR3 extends over 14 amino acids. The CDR3 sequence: CASSDTLDYNEQFF. CDR3 DNA sequence: TGTGCCTCCAGTGATACCCTCGACTACAATGAGCAGTTCTTC.

The gene calls are TRBV29-1 and TRBJ2-5, with D maybe TRBD1 (6 bases). The CDR3 is 14 amino acids. The V end lost 4 bases, the J end lost 0 bases, and 12 bases lay between the germline ends. CDR1 and CDR2 from the germline V gene are SQVTM and ANQGSEA. CDR3 nucleotide sequence: TGCAGCGTTGCCCGGACAGTTTACCAAGAGACCCAGTACTTC. Translated, it gives CSVARTVYQETQYF.

The chain combines TRBV7-2 with TRBJ2-2, with D possibly matching TRBD1 (5 bases). This CDR3 has 16 amino acids. Germline V gene lookup returns CDR1 SGHTA and CDR2 FQGNSA. Between the trimmed V and J ends, which lost 1 base and 4 bases, there was a span of 13 bases. This CDR3 reads CASSLDRQGATGELFF. CDR3 in DNA: TGTGCCAGCAGCTTAGACCGGCAGGGTGCCACCGGGGAGCTGTTTTTT.

This clonotype showed up just a few times. The chain uses TRBV20-1 and TRBJ2-1, with a tentative D call TRBD2 (6 bases). The CDR3 runs to 13 residues. Germline loops: CDR1 DFQATT, CDR2 SNEGSKA (reference sequence). V lost 5 bases, J lost 7 bases, and 15 bases lay in between. Here the CDR3 DNA reads TGCAGTGCTGCATCCCCGGGGGTTAATGAGCAGTTCTTC. Amino acids: CSAASPGVNEQFF.

The table lists this clonotype with a few counts. This chain uses TRBV7-9 with TRBJ1-5, with D tentatively TRBD1 (5 bases). Germline V gene data show CDR1 as SEHNR and CDR2 as FQNEAQ (reference sequence). The CDR3 is 14 amino acids. With 5 bases removed from V and 1 base from J, the gap between germline ends came to 9 bases. The CDR3 loop reads CASSRGVSNQPQHF. In DNA form, the CDR3 reads TGTGCCAGCAGCCGGGGGGTGAGCAATCAGCCCCAGCATTTT.

The chain carries TRBV20-1 and TRBJ2-5; tentatively, D is TRBD2 (6 bases). The CDR3 covers 13 residues. Germline V lookup: CDR1 DFQATT, CDR2 SNEGSKA (reference sequence). Trimming pared 5 bases from V and 6 bases from J, leaving 16 bases between. The CDR3 DNA sequence: TGCAGTGCTCATTACGGGGGTGGGAAGACCCAGTACTTC. Residues: CSAHYGGGKTQYF.

The chain couples TRBV5-1 to TRBJ2-5; weak D call: TRBD1 (6 bases). Trimming left V 3 bases short and J 4 bases short, with 13 bases between. Per the germline V gene, CDR1 is SGHRS and CDR2 is YFSETQ. The CDR3 extends over 14 amino acids. CDR3 bases: TGCGCCAGCAGCTACAGGGTTGTCGGAGAGACCCAGTACTTC. Translated, it gives CASSYRVVGETQYF.

The chain joins TRBV20-1 to TRBJ2-5, with 11 bases matching TRBD2. V lost 4 bases, J lost 0 bases, and 7 bases stayed unmatched. Looked up from germline, CDR1 is DFQATT and CDR2 is SNEGSKA (reference sequence). The CDR3 has 16 amino acids. The CDR3 reads CSAMPTGLADQETQYF. For the CDR3, the DNA is TGCAGTGCTATGCCCACGGGACTAGCGGACCAAGAGACCCAGTACTTC.

This clonotype was observed a few times. The chain has TRBV7-2 and TRBJ1-5; TRBD1 matches 7 bases. J was trimmed by 9 bases and V by 5 bases; bases with no gene match: 7. CDR3 length: 13 residues. Germline V gene lookup returns CDR1 SGHTA and CDR2 FQGNSA. CDR3 bases: TGTGCCAGCAGCCCGGGACAGTACCGGCCCCAGCATTTT. Protein sequence: CASSPGQYRPQHF.

This clonotype occurred many times. This sequence joins TRBV6-2 or TRBV6-3 and TRBJ2-5, with D possibly matching TRBD1 (5 bases). The CDR3 has 15 amino acids. CDR1 MNHEY and CDR2 SVGEGT come from the germline V gene. With 5 bases removed from V and 1 base from J, the gap between germline ends came to 14 bases. CDR3 nucleotides: TGTGCCAGCAGTCTCCTCAGGGCAGGCCAAGAGACCCAGTACTTC. Translation: CASSLLRAGQETQYF.

This clonotype has just a few counts. The CDR3 DNA sequence: TGTGCCAGTAGCCCGCGGGGGGCCAACATTCAGTACTTC. Protein sequence: CASSPRGANIQYF. This sequence joins TRBV19 and TRBJ2-4; the match to TRBD2 covers 8 bases. The CDR3 has 13 amino acids. The ends lost 6 bases at V and 7 bases at J; junction bases unmatched: 5. Germline CDR1 and CDR2: LNHDA and SQIVND (reference sequence).

This clonotype was detected a few times. This sequence joins TRBV27 and TRBJ1-2; 9 bases match TRBD1. This CDR3 has 15 residues. Losses at the gene ends were 8 bases for V and 8 bases for J; bases not matched to a gene: 15. Germline V gene lookup returns CDR1 MNHEY and CDR2 SMNVEV (reference sequence). The CDR3 DNA is TGTGCCAGCCGGACCTTGGGACAGGGCACTGAGGGCTACACCTTC. This translates into CASRTLGQGTEGYTF.

The chain combines TRBV9 with TRBJ2-1; perhaps TRBD2 as D (6 bases). Trimming pared 3 bases from V and 3 bases from J, leaving 13 bases between. The CDR3 runs 15 residues. CDR1 is SGDLS, CDR2 YYNGEE, per germline. The CDR3 bases are TGTGCCAGCAGCGCGCCGGGACTTAACTACAATGAGCAGTTCTTC. Its protein product is CASSAPGLNYNEQFF. The entire variable domain, with the rest obtained from reference TRBV9 and TRBJ2-1, is as follows: DSGVTQTPKHLITATGQRVTLRCSPRSGDLSVYWYQQSLDQGLQFLIQYYNGEERAKGNILERFSAQQFPDLHSELNLSSLELGDSALYFCASSAPGLNYNEQFFGPGTRLTVL.

As for this clonotype: Relative to the germline gene, one junction end is altered; a read error may explain this. The rearrangement links TRBV7-7 to TRBJ2-7; D is unclear. There are 16 residues in the CDR3. In germline, CDR1 is SSHAT, CDR2 FNYEAQ (reference sequence). The CDR3: CASSQTIRDISYEQYF. Here the CDR3 DNA reads TGTGCTAGCAGCCAAACGATACGAGACATCTCCTACGAGCAGTACTTC.

There are a few counts of this clonotype. The chain recombines TRBV2 with TRBJ1-1, with a tentative D call TRBD1 (5 bases). With 4 bases removed from V and 4 bases from J, the gap between germline ends came to 13 bases. Per the germline V gene, CDR1 is SNHLY and CDR2 is FYNNEI. The CDR3 length is 14 residues. The CDR3 loop is CASSVQTGATEAFF. DNA for the CDR3: TGTGCCAGCAGTGTACAAACTGGGGCCACTGAAGCTTTCTTT.

This clonotype showed up many times. The V call is TRBV12-3 or TRBV12-4, the J call TRBJ1-5; D is perhaps TRBD1 (6 bases). This CDR3 is 15 amino acids long. V was trimmed by 6 bases and J by 4 bases, leaving 16 bases between them. The CDR3 nucleotides are TGTGCCAGCAGCTTGGGGGGGCGCGGGAATCAGCCCCAGCATTTT. Protein sequence: CASSLGGRGNQPQHF.

This chain joins TRBV7-9 and TRBJ2-5, with a tentative D call TRBD1 (6 bases). The end of the DNA aligns better with TRBJ2-7, so the J call may be wrong. The germline CDR1 and CDR2 sequences are SEHNR and FQNEAQ (reference sequence). The CDR3 consists of 16 residues. The CDR3 DNA follows: TGTGCCAGCAGCCAAAATATACAGGGTTTCGCCTACGAGCAGTACTTC. Translation gives CASSQNIQGFAYEQYF.

This clonotype was counted a few times. The rearrangement links TRBV27 to TRBJ2-1, with a tentative D call TRBD2 (6 bases). Trimming cost V 4 bases and J 0 bases, with 13 bases left between them. CDR3 size: 16 residues. CDR1 MNHEY and CDR2 SMNVEV come from the germline V gene (reference sequence). Here the CDR3 DNA reads TGTGCCAGCAGTTCCCCGGGACTCAACTCCTACAATGAGCAGTTCTTC. Amino acid sequence: CASSSPGLNSYNEQFF.

This clonotype occurred a few times. The chain links TRBV4-1 to TRBJ2-1, with D unclear. Germline CDR1 MGHRA, CDR2 YSYEKL. V lost 0 bases and J 14 bases, leaving 17 bases between the germline ends. The CDR3 covers 14 residues. CDR3 bases: TGCGCCAGCAGCCAAGATCCCCGAGAACCCCTTAAGTTCTTC. Its translation is CASSQDPREPLKFF.

The chain couples TRBV28 to TRBJ1-2; 7 bases line up with TRBD1. Germline V CDR1 and CDR2: MDHEN, SYDVKM. Germline trimming cut 6 bases from V and 7 bases from J; bases unmatched to any gene: 8. The CDR3 spans 13 residues. The CDR3 protein is CASSPGGFTGYTF. The CDR3 bases are TGTGCCAGCAGCCCAGGGGGTTTCACTGGCTACACCTTC.

The V gene is TRBV7-2, the J gene TRBJ1-3; D not resolved. With 2 bases removed from V and 1 base from J, the gap between germline ends came to 9 bases. Germline CDR1 reads SGHTA; CDR2 reads FQGNSA. The CDR3 has 15 residues. CDR3 amino acids: CASSLRLSSGNTIYF. The CDR3 DNA reads TGTGCCAGCAGCTTACGGTTAAGTTCTGGAAACACCATATATTTT.

A few counts support this clonotype. V and J are TRBV20-1 and TRBJ2-5, with 8 bases lining up with TRBD1. Germline loops: CDR1 DFQATT, CDR2 SNEGSKA (reference sequence). The ends lost 0 bases at V and 5 bases at J; junction bases unmatched: 5. CDR3 length: 14 residues. The CDR3 spells CSAREDRVGETQYF. The DNA of the CDR3 is TGCAGTGCTAGAGAGGACAGGGTTGGGGAGACCCAGTACTTC.